This note documents a single T cell receptor (beta chain) sequence. J lost 5 bases, V lost 8 bases, and 4 bases had no gene match. The CDR3 totals 13 residues. Germline CDR1 and CDR2: SGHTS and YDEGEE. TCR beta CDR3 sequences were amplified from RNA transcripts. HTBI primers were employed in a first-round RT-PCR of the TCR CDR3. TCRdb re-derived calls from the multiplex PCR reads in MiXCR, one entry per CDR3 protein. The data show almost 600,000 distinct CDR3 sequences, over 11% seen once. The data were taken from a study of T cells in Graves' hyperthyroidism and ophthalmopathy. Any patient presenting with uncontrolled infection, other autoimmune disease, pregnancy or lactation was left out. Clinicians diagnosed patients from clinical symptoms, serum thyroxine and TRAb, thyroid ultrasound and orbital computed tomography. Blood sampling occurred at first hyperthyroidism diagnosis, ahead of any ophthalmopathy symptoms.

The source material was blood. This chain connects TRBV5-8 to TRBJ2-4; 10 bases are shared with TRBD1. This clonotype was sampled from a woman under 40 with Graves' hyperthyroidism that later progressed to Graves' ophthalmopathy. CDR3 residues: CASRQGAENIQYF. The CDR3 DNA reads as TGTGCCAGTCGACAGGGGGCGGAAAACATTCAGTACTTC.